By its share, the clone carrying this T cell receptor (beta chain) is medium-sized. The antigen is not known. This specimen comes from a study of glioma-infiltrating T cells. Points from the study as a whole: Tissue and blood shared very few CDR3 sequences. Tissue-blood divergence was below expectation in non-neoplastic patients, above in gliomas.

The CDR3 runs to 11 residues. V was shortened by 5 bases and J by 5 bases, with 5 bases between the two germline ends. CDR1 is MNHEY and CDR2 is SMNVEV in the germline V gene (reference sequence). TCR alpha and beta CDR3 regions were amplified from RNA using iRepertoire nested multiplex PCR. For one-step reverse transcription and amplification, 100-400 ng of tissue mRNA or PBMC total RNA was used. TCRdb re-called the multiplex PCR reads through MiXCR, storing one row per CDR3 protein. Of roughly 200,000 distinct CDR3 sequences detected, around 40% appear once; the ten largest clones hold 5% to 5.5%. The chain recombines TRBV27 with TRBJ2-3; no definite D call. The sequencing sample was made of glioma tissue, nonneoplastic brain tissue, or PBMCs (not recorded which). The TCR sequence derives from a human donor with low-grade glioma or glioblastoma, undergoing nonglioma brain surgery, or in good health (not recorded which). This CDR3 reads CASSKGDTQYF. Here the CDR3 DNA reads TGTGCCAGCAGTAAAGGAGATACGCAGTATTTT.